The 21 T cell receptor beta chains reported below all come from one sample, sequenced in a study of cytomegalovirus exposure and HLA in healthy donors. 60 Vbeta and 13 Jbeta primers were used in PCR. Produced via immunoSEQ multiplex PCR; TCRdb's table is partial and in-frame only. The record lists about 170,000 clones, of which the ten most abundant hold approximately 0.72%. Sequenced input: PBMCs. The source of these receptors is a woman under 30 in good health and CMV-seropositive.

The CDR3 loop is CASRGTVQETQYF. CDR3 in DNA: TGTGCCAGCAGGGGGACAGTTCAAGAGACCCAGTACTTC. The chain couples TRBV5-4 to TRBJ2-5; 7 bases fit TRBD1. The CDR3 loop spans 13 amino acids. Germline CDR1 and CDR2: SGHNT and YYREEE (reference sequence). V lost 5 bases to trimming and J lost 2 bases; unmatched junction nucleotides: 3.

V gene TRBV27 combines with J gene TRBJ2-1; tentatively, D is TRBD2 (7 bases). The CDR3 has 17 amino acids. V was shortened by 1 base and J by 0 bases, with 13 bases between the two germline ends. In germline, CDR1 is MNHEY, CDR2 SMNVEV (reference sequence). The CDR3 DNA reads as TGTGCCAGCAGTTTATACCCGGGGGGCAGCTCCTACAATGAGCAGTTCTTC. It encodes CASSLYPGGSSYNEQFF.

The CDR3 region has the DNA TGTGCCAGCAGTACTAGCGGGAGGAGCACAGATACGCAGTATTTT. Protein product: CASSTSGRSTDTQYF. The rearrangement joins TRBV2 to TRBJ2-3; 12 bases align to TRBD2. Looked up from germline, CDR1 is SNHLY and CDR2 is FYNNEI. Losses at the gene ends were 5 bases for V and 0 bases for J; bases not matched to a gene: 0. The CDR3 consists of 15 residues.

This chain uses TRBV4-2 with TRBJ1-5, with TRBD1 identical over 7 bases. Germline V gives CDR1 LGHNA, CDR2 YNFKEQ. The CDR3 totals 17 residues. V gave up 3 bases and J gave up 0 bases; unmatched junction bases: 8. In DNA form, the CDR3 reads TGTGCCAGCAGCCAGGGGGTTGGACAGGATAGCAATCAGCCCCAGCATTTT. It encodes CASSQGVGQDSNQPQHF.

The chain uses TRBV6-5 and TRBJ1-3; unclear D gene. The CDR3 runs to 14 residues. With 5 bases removed from V and 0 bases from J, the gap between germline ends came to 8 bases. CDR1 is MNHEY, CDR2 SVGAGI, per germline. The CDR3: CASSPSGSGNTIYF. The DNA of the CDR3 is TGTGCCAGCAGTCCCTCGGGCTCTGGAAACACCATATATTTT.

The V and J genes are TRBV27 and TRBJ2-1; tentatively, D is TRBD1 (6 bases). Per germline, CDR1 MNHEY and CDR2 SMNVEV (reference sequence). CDR3 length: 15 amino acids. V was pared by 4 bases and J by 6 bases, with 16 bases between. For the CDR3, the DNA is TGTGCCAGCAGTTCCTACAGGGCTCCGAGCAATGAGCAGTTCTTC. Translated: CASSSYRAPSNEQFF.

This chain uses TRBV7-2 with TRBJ1-2; 9 nucleotides line up with TRBD1. Trimming cost V 2 bases and J 8 bases; bases outside gene matches: 12. The CDR3 has 16 amino acids. Germline V gene sequence: CDR1 SGHTA, CDR2 FQGNSA. CDR3 loop: CASSLRQGVGSAGYTF. The CDR3 DNA reads as TGTGCCAGCAGCTTACGACAGGGGGTCGGGTCGGCAGGCTACACCTTC.

This chain uses TRBV30 with TRBJ2-1, with 8 bases aligning to TRBD2. The length of the CDR3 is 16 residues. CDR1 and CDR2 from the germline V gene are GTSNPN and SVGIG (reference sequence). V trimming: 0 bases; J trimming: 3 bases; junction bases outside the gene matches: 7. The CDR3 coding sequence is TGTGCCTGGAGTGTACTTGCCCTAGCGGGCTACAATGAGCAGTTCTTC. Protein product: CAWSVLALAGYNEQFF. Full variable domain (rest looked up from reference TRBV30 and TRBJ2-1): SQTIHQWPATLVQPVGSPLSLECTVEGTSNPNLYWYRQAAGRGLQLLFYSVGIGQISSEVPQNLSASRPQDRQFILSSKKLLLSDSGFYLCAWSVLALAGYNEQFFGPGTRLTVL.

The J gene is TRBJ2-3, the V gene TRBV5-6; D gene ambiguous. The CDR3 is 13 amino acids. Trimming left V 0 bases short and J 13 bases short, with 15 bases between. CDR1 is SGHDT, CDR2 YYEEEE, per germline. The CDR3 coding sequence is TGTGCCAGCAGCTTGGGGTCTAGTCGATATGAGTATTTT. Translating gives CASSLGSSRYEYF.

The chain employs TRBV2 and TRBJ2-7; 8 bases are shared with TRBD1. J was trimmed by 4 bases and V by 6 bases; bases with no gene match: 14. The CDR3 loop spans 16 amino acids. From germline, CDR1 is SNHLY and CDR2 FYNNEI. The CDR3 DNA sequence: TGTGCCAGCAGCCTCAGCCGGGACAGGACGTTTTACGAGCAGTACTTC. Its translation is CASSLSRDRTFYEQYF.

J is TRBJ2-1 and V is TRBV10-1, with 10 bases that match TRBD2. Germline V gene sequence: CDR1 WNHNN, CDR2 SYGVQD (reference sequence). Trimming took 8 bases from V and 9 from J; bases not matched to a gene: 10. CDR3 size: 14 residues. In DNA, the CDR3 is TGCGCCAGCGGAGACCTAGCGGGAGTCGGTGAGCAGTTCTTC. Translated, it gives CASGDLAGVGEQFF.

CDR3 region: CASSSLSPAKNIQYF. The CDR3 DNA is TGTGCCAGCAGTTCTCTTTCCCCCGCCAAAAACATTCAGTACTTC. This chain joins TRBV27 and TRBJ2-4; D is uncertain. This CDR3 has 15 amino acids. With 4 bases removed from V and 1 base from J, the gap between germline ends came to 11 bases. Looked up from germline, CDR1 is MNHEY and CDR2 is SMNVEV (reference sequence).

The V call is TRBV13, the J call TRBJ2-3, with 11 bases lining up with TRBD2. Germline V CDR1 and CDR2: PRHDT, FYEKMQ (reference sequence). Germline trimming cut 5 bases from V and 5 bases from J; bases unmatched to any gene: 3. The CDR3 is made up of 14 amino acids. The CDR3, as DNA: TGTGCCAGCAGCCTCGGACTAGCGGGAGATACGCAGTATTTT. It codes for CASSLGLAGDTQYF.

The chain employs TRBV5-5 and TRBJ1-1; no clear D gene. CDR1 is SGHKS, CDR2 YYEKEE, per germline (reference sequence). The ends were cut back, 0 bases at V and 5 bases at J, with 8 bases in the middle. The CDR3 covers 13 residues. The CDR3 here is CASSLAPGTEAFF. The CDR3 DNA is TGTGCCAGCAGCTTGGCCCCGGGGACTGAAGCTTTCTTT.

The chain combines TRBV9 with TRBJ2-1, with a tentative D call TRBD2 (6 bases). V was pared by 3 bases and J by 3 bases, with 16 bases between. The CDR3 runs 16 residues. Per germline, CDR1 SGDLS and CDR2 YYNGEE. The CDR3: CASSAKAGTVYNEQFF. The DNA for the CDR3 is TGTGCCAGCAGCGCCAAGGCCGGGACTGTCTACAATGAGCAGTTCTTC.

V gene TRBV10-1 combines with J gene TRBJ2-1, with 7 bases lining up with TRBD2. Germline V gene data show CDR1 as WNHNN and CDR2 as SYGVQD (reference sequence). V dropped 0 bases and J dropped 9; count of bases not matched to a gene: 8. This CDR3 region has 15 residues. Here the CDR3 reads CASSESIGAGAEQFF. CDR3 DNA sequence: TGCGCCAGCAGTGAGTCGATCGGCGCGGGAGCTGAGCAGTTCTTC.

This chain connects TRBV2 to TRBJ2-1; a possible D gene is TRBD2 (5 bases). CDR1 and CDR2 (germline): SNHLY, FYNNEI. V gave up 6 bases and J gave up 7 bases, with 25 bases separating them. The CDR3 consists of 17 residues. CDR3 amino acids: CASRVGLRVPGVNEQFF. CDR3 in DNA: TGTGCCAGCAGGGTTGGCCTACGGGTTCCCGGGGTAAATGAGCAGTTCTTC.

The chain employs TRBV4-1 and TRBJ1-4, with D hard to call. The V and J ends lost 4 bases and 6 bases respectively, with 6 bases between them. CDR3 length: 12 amino acids. Germline assignment: CDR1 MGHRA and CDR2 YSYEKL. The CDR3 protein is CASSRGDEKLFF. In DNA form, the CDR3 reads TGCGCCAGCAGCCGAGGAGATGAAAAACTGTTTTTT.

Here the CDR3 reads CASSLEPGPRGEAFF. CDR3 DNA: TGCGCCAGCAGCTTGGAGCCAGGGCCCAGGGGTGAAGCTTTCTTT. The V gene is TRBV5-1, the J gene TRBJ1-1; possibly TRBD1 for D (6 bases). This CDR3 is built from 15 residues. Trimming shortened V by 0 bases and J by 7 bases, and 16 bases separated the two germline ends. Per the germline V gene, CDR1 is SGHRS and CDR2 is YFSETQ.

The V and J genes are TRBV2 and TRBJ1-2; 9 bases map to TRBD1. The germline V gene has CDR1 SNHLY and CDR2 FYNNEI. The CDR3 loop spans 13 amino acids. The trim removed 5 bases at V and 8 bases at J, leaving 6 bases unmatched. The CDR3: CASSFRDRVGYTF. The DNA for the CDR3 is TGTGCCAGCAGTTTCCGGGACAGGGTCGGCTACACCTTC. Variable domain in full (rest from reference TRBV2 and TRBJ1-2): EPEVTQTPSHQVTQMGQEVILRCVPISNHLYFYWYRQILGQKVEFLVSFYNNEISEKSEIFDDQFSVERPDGSNFTLKIRSTKLEDSAMYFCASSFRDRVGYTFGSGTRLTVV.

This chain joins TRBV2 and TRBJ1-1, with 9 bases identical to TRBD1. The V gene end was trimmed by 1 base and the J gene end by 4 bases; junction bases not matched to a gene: 4. Germline V gene sequence: CDR1 SNHLY, CDR2 FYNNEI. This CDR3 contains 15 residues. The CDR3 reads CASSEDRGRGTEAFF. CDR3 DNA sequence: TGTGCCAGCAGTGAAGACAGGGGGCGAGGCACTGAAGCTTTCTTT.